This T cell receptor beta chain was identified in a study of T cell responses to AZD1222 COVID-19 vaccine (TCRdb year 2021). Study-wide context: AZD1222 recipients with second doses at about 4 weeks or about 12 weeks were pooled, because spike-specific TCR depth and breadth did not differ between schedules. A total of 233 trial participants underwent TCR sequencing, of whom some 210 received two doses of AZD1222 and 26 received two doses of the MenACWY control vaccine. Trial participants were enrolled by age into subgroups of 18-55, 56-69 and 70-plus years, and around 140, 26 and 57 TCR-sequenced participants, respectively, were included in these subgroups. Overall results and qualifications from the work: The 56-69-year group was small, and its depth increase did not reach significance, likely because of low power. CD4 TCRs associated with the vaccine covered the entire spike protein, and the dominant responses were in regions 160-218 and 743-854. Nearly half of unique spike-specific TCRs reportedly recognized epitopes outside regions mutated in the B.1.351 and B.1.1.7 variants. Because no samples from the day 14 peak response were available, repertoires could be characterized only after the peak T cell response. After two AZD1222 doses, both the breadth and the depth of spike-specific TCRs were significantly higher than at day 0 and than in MenACWY recipients. Only five to seven AZD1222 recipients were SARS-CoV-2 seropositive at baseline, limiting conclusions about previously exposed vaccinees. Participants were mostly white British and included more females than males, and it was suggested by the authors that clonal diversity may have been underestimated.

Regarding this clone: The antigen it binds to is not known. No much larger clone exists at a distance of one base, and base qualities are not known.

The CDR3 regions of human TCRbeta chains were analyzed by immunosequencing. Turning to the authors' computational methods: TCRs in the repertoires were matched against a reference library of SARS-CoV-2-specific TCRs that had been generated with the MIRA antigen-specificity platform. Breadth was defined as the fraction of unique TCRs that were SARS-CoV-2-associated, and depth was defined as the fraction of total T cells that were SARS-CoV-2-associated. Each spike-specific TCR was assigned to its reactive spike region and to a CD4 or CD8 class using the MIRA data. Log10-transformed breadth and depth values were compared by one-way ANOVA with Sidak's multiple comparisons tests. In its TCRdb copy, this immuneACCESS table keeps in-frame sequences only and misses some clones. Where compared with another copy, unresolved V genes explain less than half of these, and the others have no known cause. That table supplies the V and J calls and clone size; D and trimming were determined from the DNA. The sample table contains approximately 82,000 clones; only one count was recorded for roughly 90% of them. Roughly 5.6% of the sample rests with the top ten.

The sample's time point label is to be understood as: baseline before first vaccination. Vaccinee samples came from UK trials COV001 and COV002, including a single-blind randomized controlled phase 2/3 trial of AZD1222 (ChAdOx1 nCoV-19) in healthy adults. For TCRbeta chain sequencing, PBMC samples were collected from trial participants at day 0 and at day 28 after the second dose. The sample here was peripheral blood, taken on day 0 of AZD1222 vaccination. This TCR came from an adult in good health.

The CDR3 loop reads CASKIPGLAGGSSYEQYF. The DNA sequence reads TGTGCCAGTAAGATACCGGGACTAGCGGGGGGCAGCTCCTACGAGCAGTACTTC. The chain is made from TRBV25-1 and TRBJ2-7, and 15 junctional nucleotides match TRBD2. CDR1 and CDR2 (MGHDK, SYGVNS) derive from the germline V gene. The germline V end is reduced by 9 bases and the J end by 0 bases; junction bases left unmatched: 12. From cysteine to phenylalanine, the CDR3 is 18 amino acids long. Only the CDR3 DNA is retained, 54 bases long and in frame from the first base.